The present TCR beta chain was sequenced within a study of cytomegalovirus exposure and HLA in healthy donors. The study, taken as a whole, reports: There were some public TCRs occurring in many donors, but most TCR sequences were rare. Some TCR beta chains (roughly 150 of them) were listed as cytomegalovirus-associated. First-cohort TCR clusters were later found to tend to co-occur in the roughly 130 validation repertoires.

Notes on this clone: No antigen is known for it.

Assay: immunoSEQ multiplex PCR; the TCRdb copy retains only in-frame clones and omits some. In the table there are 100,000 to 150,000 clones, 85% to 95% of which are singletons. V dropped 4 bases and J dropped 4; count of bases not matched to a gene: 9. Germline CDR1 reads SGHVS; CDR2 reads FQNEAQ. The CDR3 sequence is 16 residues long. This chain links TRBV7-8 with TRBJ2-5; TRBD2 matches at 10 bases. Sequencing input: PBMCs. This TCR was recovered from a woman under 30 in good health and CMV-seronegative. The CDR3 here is CASSSHTSGDRETQYF. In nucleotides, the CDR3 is TGTGCCAGCAGCTCACACACTAGCGGGGACCGAGAGACCCAGTACTTC.